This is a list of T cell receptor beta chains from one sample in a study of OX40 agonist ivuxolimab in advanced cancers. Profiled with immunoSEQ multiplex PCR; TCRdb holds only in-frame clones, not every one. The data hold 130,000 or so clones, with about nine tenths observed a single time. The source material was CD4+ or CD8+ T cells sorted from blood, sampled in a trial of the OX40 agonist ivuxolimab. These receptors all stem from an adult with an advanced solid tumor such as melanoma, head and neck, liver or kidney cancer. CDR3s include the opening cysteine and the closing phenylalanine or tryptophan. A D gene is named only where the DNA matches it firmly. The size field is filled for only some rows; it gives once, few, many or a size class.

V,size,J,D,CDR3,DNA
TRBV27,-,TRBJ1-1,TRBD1,CASSPESGTGVGRTEAFF,TGTGCCAGCAGTCCAGAGTCCGGGACAGGGGTGGGGAGGACTGAAGCTTTCTTT
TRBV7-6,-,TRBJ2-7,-,CASYTGYEQYF,TGTGCCAGCTACACAGGGTACGAGCAGTACTTC
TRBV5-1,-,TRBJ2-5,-,CASSALGQETQYF,TGCGCCAGCTCCGCTCTCGGTCAAGAGACCCAGTACTTC
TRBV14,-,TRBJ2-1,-,CASSRGGINEQFF,TGTGCCAGCAGCCGAGGCGGGATCAATGAGCAGTTCTTC
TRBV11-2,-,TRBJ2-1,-,CASSLVGFYNEQFF,TGTGCCAGCAGCTTAGTCGGGTTCTACAATGAGCAGTTCTTC
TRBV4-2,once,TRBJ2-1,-,CASSQVGSTYNEQFF,TGTGCCAGCAGCCAAGTCGGGAGCACCTACAATGAGCAGTTCTTC
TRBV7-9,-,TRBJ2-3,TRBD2,CASSLRGTSGISTDTQYF,TGTGCCAGCAGCTTAAGGGGGACTAGCGGAATTAGCACAGATACGCAGTATTTT
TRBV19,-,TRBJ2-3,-,CASSSQRKAKGTDTQYF,TGTGCCAGTAGTAGCCAGCGGAAAGCAAAAGGAACAGATACGCAGTATTTT
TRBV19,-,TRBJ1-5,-,CASSQQKWEPQHF,TGTGCCAGTAGCCAACAAAAATGGGAGCCCCAGCATTTT
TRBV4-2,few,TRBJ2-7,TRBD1,CASSQTGGHEQYF,TGTGCCAGCAGCCAAACAGGGGGCCACGAGCAGTACTTC
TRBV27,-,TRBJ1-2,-,CASSPQENYGYTF,TGTGCCAGCAGCCCTCAGGAAAACTATGGCTACACCTTC
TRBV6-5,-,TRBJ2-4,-,CASRGRIQSQNIQYF,TGTGCCAGCAGGGGGAGGATACAGTCCCAAAACATTCAGTACTTC
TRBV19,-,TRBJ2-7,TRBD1,CASSTGTGLSYEQYF,TGTGCCAGTAGTACCGGGACAGGCTTGTCCTACGAGCAGTACTTC
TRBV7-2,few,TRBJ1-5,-,CASSFRGVNQPQHF,TGTGCCAGCAGCTTCCGGGGTGTCAATCAGCCCCAGCATTTT
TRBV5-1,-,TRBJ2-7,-,CASSLNTGPSEQYF,TGCGCCAGCAGCTTAAACACAGGGCCGTCCGAGCAGTACTTC
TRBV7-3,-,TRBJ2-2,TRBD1,CASSWGQLPNTGELFF,TGTGCCAGCAGCTGGGGACAGCTCCCGAACACCGGGGAGCTGTTTTTT
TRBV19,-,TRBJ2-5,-,CASSSFFLGAGETQYF,TGTGCCAGTAGTAGCTTTTTCCTGGGGGCTGGGGAGACCCAGTACTTC
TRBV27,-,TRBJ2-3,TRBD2,CASSRLAGGADTQYF,TGTGCCAGCAGCAGACTAGCGGGAGGGGCAGATACGCAGTATTTT
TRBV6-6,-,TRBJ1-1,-,CASSLDEITEAFF,TGTGCCAGCAGTTTGGACGAAATAACTGAAGCTTTCTTT
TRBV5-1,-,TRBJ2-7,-,CASSPPGATSYEQYF,TGCGCCAGCAGCCCCCCAGGGGCCACCTCCTACGAGCAGTACTTC
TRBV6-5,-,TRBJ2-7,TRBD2,CASTAGGSYEQYF,TGTGCCAGCACGGCGGGAGGGTCCTACGAGCAGTACTTC
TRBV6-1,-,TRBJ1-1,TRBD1,CASSWTGGRTEAFF,TGTGCCAGCAGTTGGACAGGGGGCAGGACTGAAGCTTTCTTT
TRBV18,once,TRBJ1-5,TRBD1,CASSPGRGEQPQHF,TGTGCCAGCTCACCAGGCAGGGGGGAACAGCCCCAGCATTTT
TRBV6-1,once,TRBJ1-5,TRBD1,CASSELGGHQPQHF,TGTGCCAGCAGTGAATTAGGGGGCCATCAGCCCCAGCATTTT
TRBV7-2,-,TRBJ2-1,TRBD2,CASSGTSGRAKEQFF,TGTGCCAGCAGCGGGACTAGCGGGAGGGCCAAGGAGCAGTTCTTC
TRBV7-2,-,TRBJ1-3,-,CASSFEGVHSGNTIYF,TGTGCCAGCAGCTTCGAGGGCGTCCACTCTGGAAACACCATATATTTT
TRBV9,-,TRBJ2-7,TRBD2,CASSRAGEGLEQYF,TGTGCCAGCAGCCGGGCGGGGGAGGGCCTCGAGCAGTACTTC
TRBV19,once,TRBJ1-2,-,CASSRPGYGYTF,TGTGCCAGTAGTCGGCCCGGCTATGGCTACACCTTC
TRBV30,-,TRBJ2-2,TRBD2,CACLPGTSGRWSTGELFF,TGTGCCTGCCTTCCCGGGACTAGCGGGAGGTGGTCCACCGGGGAGCTGTTTTTT
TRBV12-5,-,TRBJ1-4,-,CASGFASGNNEKLFF,TGTGCTAGTGGTTTCGCGTCAGGTAATAATGAAAAACTGTTTTTT
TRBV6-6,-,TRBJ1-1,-,CASRPYREMNTEAFF,TGTGCCAGCAGACCGTACAGGGAAATGAACACTGAAGCTTTCTTT
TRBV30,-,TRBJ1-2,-,CAWSVKGGYGYTF,TGTGCCTGGAGTGTAAAGGGGGGCTATGGCTACACCTTC
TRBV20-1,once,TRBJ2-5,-,CSALGRETQYF,TGCAGTGCTCTGGGGCGGGAGACCCAGTACTTC
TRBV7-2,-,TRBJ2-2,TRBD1,CASRDSRQGDTGELFF,TGTGCCAGCAGGGACTCCCGACAGGGGGACACCGGGGAGCTGTTTTTT
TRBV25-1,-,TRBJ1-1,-,CASSGGFEAFF,TGTGCCAGCAGCGGAGGGTTTGAGGCTTTCTTT
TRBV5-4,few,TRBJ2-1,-,CASSLAGTAGREQFF,TGTGCCAGCAGCTTGGCCGGGACCGCCGGGCGGGAGCAGTTCTTC
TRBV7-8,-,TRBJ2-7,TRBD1,CASSYYLAGTESYEQYF,TGTGCCAGCAGCTACTACCTCGCCGGGACAGAGTCCTACGAGCAGTACTTC